The entry below gives a single TCR beta chain sequence along with its context. Its antigen specificity is not known. Within one base of it there is no much larger clone, and no base qualities were kept. The record originates from a study of T cells after posttransplantation cyclophosphamide (dated by TCRdb to between 2015 and 2016). For the study in its entirety: T cell repertoire reconstitution was tracked by TRB sequencing after myeloablative bone marrow transplantation in which posttransplantation cyclophosphamide was used as GVHD prophylaxis. TRA and TRB clonality were tightly correlated in 9 samples, so subsequent TCR analyses focused on TRB only. Up to about 3 additional blood samples from 2 to 5.2 years after transplant were also TRB-sequenced in 3 patients, as was pretransplant blood from 4 patients. Public TRB sequences were checked against a database of over 3,600 sequences associated with responses to pathogens, tumor antigens, self-antigens and alloantigens. Blood from every one of the approximately 33 PTCy patients who had 1-year posttransplant specimens underwent TRB sequencing. Samples from under 40 PTCy-treated patients, along with samples from about 17 of their related bone marrow donors, underwent antigen receptor sequencing. Study-wide conclusions, independent of this receptor: Across roughly 48 patients, TRB clonality was highly associated with recipient CMV seropositivity and CMV reactivation, and diversity in PTCy patients was similar to diversity in CNI/methotrexate controls. The TRB repertoires of T cells infiltrating skin or GI tract showed only limited overlap with the TRB repertoires of T cells in blood. Donor-recipient similarity was low at 1-2 months but rose over the first year, and later blood repertoires were often dominated by donor CD8+ memory clones.

V was cut back by 0 bases and J by 5 bases, leaving a gap of 13 bases between them. From the germline V gene (reference sequence), CDR1 is SEHNR and CDR2 is FQNEAQ. The CDR3 covers 15 residues, taking in both the cysteine and the phenylalanine. The entry retains the CDR3 DNA only, 45 bases that are in frame from base 1. Interpreted using the paper, the treatment or condition label stands for: high-dose cyclophosphamide on days +3 and +4 as single-agent GVHD prophylaxis. For conditioning, the PTCy patients got busulfan and fludarabine, then a related or unrelated marrow graft, followed by cyclophosphamide on days +3 and +4. The PTCy-treated patients were drawn from a prospective, multi-institutional clinical trial. Peripheral blood and bone marrow mononuclear cells were isolated by Ficoll-Hypaque density centrifugation and were cryopreserved. Genomic DNA was used for TRB sequencing, which was performed with the immunoSEQ assay at survey resolution or with the hsTCRB kit. Processing in the source paper ran as follows. Initial read processing used immunoSEQ software, and repertoire analyses used the LymphoSeq R package. For each TRB dataset, clonality was calculated as 1 minus normalized Shannon entropy, and the Gini coefficient was computed as well. Phenotypes of unsorted samples were inferred by mapping TRB sequences from sorted subsets of the recipient or donor onto the same recipient's unsorted samples. Sourced from immuneACCESS, this table was stored by TCRdb with only in-frame sequences that have V and J called. A share of the clones is absent; for the studies checked, an unresolved V gene accounts for under half, and the remainder has no known explanation. That table furnishes V, J and clone size, whereas the DNA furnished D and trimming. Recorded for this sample are under 20,000 clones; around 68% of them occurred a single time. The top ten clones comprise 25% to 30% of the sample.

This receptor was identified in a male patient aged 30 to 40 who received an allogeneic stem cell transplant from a related donor, was CMV-positive, and had acute GVHD only. Some T cells present after a transplant may be cells of the graft donor. Sequencing used PBMCs, obtained after an allogeneic stem cell transplant with post-transplant cyclophosphamide. The chain links TRBV7-9 with TRBJ1-2; there is no confident call for the D gene. The DNA is as follows: TGTGCCAGCAGCTTAGCGCGGAGATCTTCGTATGGCTACACCTTC. Its protein reads: CASSLARRSSYGYTF.